This T cell receptor beta chain was sequenced for a study of control samples from healthy donors and cancer patients. Germline loops: CDR1 SGHTA, CDR2 FQGNSA. The CDR3 extends over 15 amino acids. V lost 1 base to trimming and J lost 7 bases, with 14 bases between them. In its sample, this clone was seen many times. Here immunoSEQ multiplex PCR was the method, and the copy in TCRdb shows in-frame clones only, minus some. The repertoire holds roughly 69,000 clones, with more than 80% as singletons. The specimen sequenced was blood. This sequence originates from a man between 60 and 70 years old in good health. The genes are TRBV7-2 and TRBJ2-1, with D perhaps TRBD1 (6 bases). The CDR3 DNA reads as TGTGCCAGCAGCTTAGGGGGGCGCGGTTTTAATGAGCAGTTCTTC. Translation gives CASSLGGRGFNEQFF.